Listed here are 31 T cell receptor beta chains from one sample, sequenced in a study of response to subunit inactivated influenza vaccine. TCRdb redid the calling of the RT-PCR reads with MiXCR, one entry per CDR3 protein. The sample includes over 800,000 distinct CDR3 sequences, around 21% seen only once; the top ten take approximately 10%. Sequenced here: PBMCs from blood, sampled roughly 5 days after vaccination. The origin of the receptors is a man aged 50 to 59 who received an inactivated influenza vaccine.

This clonotype was seen at least ten times. The chain uses TRBV20-1 and TRBJ1-1, with a weak D call TRBD1 (5 bases). Trimming cost V 1 base and J 1 base, with 16 bases left between them. CDR3 length: 16 amino acids. Germline CDR1 is DFQATT and CDR2 is SNEGSKA (reference sequence). The CDR3 is CSARGGPDNANTEAFF. The CDR3 DNA reads TGCAGTGCTAGAGGAGGGCCGGACAACGCGAACACTGAAGCTTTCTTT.

The V and J genes are TRBV15 and TRBJ2-7; the D is unclear. Germline CDR1 is LNHNV and CDR2 is YYDKDF (reference sequence). The V end was cut by 0 bases, the J end by 3 bases, with 6 bases between. CDR3 length: 13 amino acids. The CDR3 nucleotides read TGTGCCACCAGCAGAGAGGTATTCTACGAGCAGTACTTC. Its protein is CATSREVFYEQYF.

This clonotype was found many times. This rearrangement joins TRBV7-6 to TRBJ2-5; D gene unclear. The CDR3 runs 15 residues. V shed 1 base and J shed 1 base, with 10 bases lying between them. CDR1 and CDR2 (germline): SGHVS, FNYEAQ. The CDR3 DNA sequence: TGTGCCAGCAGCTTAGTAGCCCATCCCCAAGAGACCCAGTACTTC. Translating it yields CASSLVAHPQETQYF.

The chain couples TRBV20-1 to TRBJ2-7, with 10 bases fitting TRBD2. This CDR3 is built from 16 residues. Germline V gene data show CDR1 as DFQATT and CDR2 as SNEGSKA (reference sequence). The J segment lost 3 bases and the V segment lost 3 bases, leaving 11 bases of the junction unmatched. The CDR3 DNA follows: TGCAGTGCTAGCACCTACAGCGGGAGGGTAGGCTACGAGCAGTACTTC. It translates to CSASTYSGRVGYEQYF.

In this sample, this clonotype turned up many times. V gene TRBV9 combines with J gene TRBJ2-1; possible D gene TRBD2, 5 bases. This CDR3 region has 14 residues. CDR1 is SGDLS and CDR2 is YYNGEE in the germline V gene. Trimming left V 0 bases short and J 6 bases short, with 10 bases between. The DNA for the CDR3 is TGTGCCAGCAGCGTAGGACTACAAAGCAATGAGCAGTTCTTC. Amino acid sequence: CASSVGLQSNEQFF.

The chain is built from TRBV7-2 and TRBJ1-6; D gene ambiguous. CDR1 SGHTA and CDR2 FQGNSA come from the germline V gene. This CDR3 has 14 amino acids. Trimming removed 3 bases at V and 9 bases at J, with 12 bases between. In DNA, the CDR3 is TGTGCCAGCAGCTTTCGTCAAGATTTTTCACCCCTCCACTTT. It specifies CASSFRQDFSPLHF.

This clonotype was seen a few times. V is TRBV11-2 and J is TRBJ2-1, with D unclear. Germline CDR1 reads SGHAT; CDR2 reads FQNNGV. V was clipped by 1 base and J by 1 base, with 8 bases between them. This CDR3 is built from 15 residues. The DNA of the CDR3 is TGTGCCAGCAGCTTAGGAGATAAATCCTACAATGAGCAGTTCTTC. It encodes CASSLGDKSYNEQFF.

The table lists this clonotype with a few counts. This chain uses TRBV24-1 with TRBJ2-3; D gene ambiguous. The CDR3 is 13 residues long. V was shortened by 7 bases and J by 1 base, with 8 bases between the two germline ends. Germline V gives CDR1 KGHDR, CDR2 SFDVKD. As DNA, the CDR3 is TGTGCCACCAGGGGTGGAGGCACAGATACGCAGTATTTT. This encodes CATRGGGTDTQYF.

This clonotype was picked up a small number of times. V is TRBV5-6 and J is TRBJ1-1; possible D gene TRBD1, 5 bases. Trimming took 0 bases from V and 0 from J, leaving 12 bases between them. The CDR3 runs 16 residues. Germline assignment: CDR1 SGHDT and CDR2 YYEEEE. For the CDR3, the DNA is TGTGCCAGCAGCTTGGTTCCAGGGCACATGAACACTGAAGCTTTCTTT. Amino acids: CASSLVPGHMNTEAFF.

In this sample, this clonotype turned up a few times. The chain combines TRBV5-5 with TRBJ2-2, with a tentative D call TRBD1 (5 bases). V was shortened by 1 base and J by 7 bases, with 14 bases between the two germline ends. Germline values: CDR1 SGHKS, CDR2 YYEKEE (reference sequence). The CDR3 is 15 residues long. The CDR3 sequence is CASSLRAGQYGELFF. The DNA for the CDR3 is TGTGCCAGCAGCTTGAGGGCAGGGCAATACGGGGAGCTGTTTTTT. The full variable domain, in which reference TRBV5-5 and TRBJ2-2 provide the parts outside the CDR3, is DAGVTQSPTHLIKTRGQQVTLRCSPISGHKSVSWYQQVLGQGPQFIFQYYEKEERGRGNFPDRFSARQFPNYSSELNVNALLLGDSALYLCASSLRAGQYGELFFGEGSRLTVL.

This clonotype turned up a few times. Here the CDR3 DNA reads TGTGCCAGCAGCTTAGACGGCAGCACCATGAACACTGAAGCTTTCTTT. Protein product: CASSLDGSTMNTEAFF. V usage is TRBV7-8 and J usage is TRBJ1-1; D not resolved. This CDR3 is built from 16 residues. Germline CDR1 is SGHVS and CDR2 is FQNEAQ. With 1 base removed from V and 0 bases from J, the gap between germline ends came to 12 bases.

This chain joins TRBV11-2 and TRBJ1-2; D is unclear. The V and J ends lost 5 bases and 4 bases respectively, with 14 bases between them. Germline V gives CDR1 SGHAT, CDR2 FQNNGV. This CDR3 comprises 14 residues. Written as DNA, the CDR3 is TGTGCCAGCAGCCCAAACGCGGTGACCTATGGCTACACCTTC. It codes for CASSPNAVTYGYTF.

The V and J genes are TRBV11-2 and TRBJ2-2; no definite D call. V shed 5 bases and J shed 6 bases, with 13 bases lying between them. The CDR3 runs to 14 residues. Germline-derived CDR1 and CDR2 are SGHAT and FQNNGV. In DNA form, the CDR3 reads TGTGCCAGCAGCCCCCAAGCTGGGGCCGGGGAGCTGTTTTTT. Translated, it gives CASSPQAGAGELFF.

The V and J genes are TRBV4-2 and TRBJ2-5, with TRBD2 identical over 11 bases. In germline, CDR1 is LGHNA, CDR2 YNFKEQ. The CDR3 totals 16 residues. Trimming removed 4 bases from V and 5 bases from J; junction bases left unmatched: 9. Written as DNA, the CDR3 is TGTGCCAGCAGCCGACTACTAGCGGGGGTTGGGGAGACCCAGTACTTC. It specifies CASSRLLAGVGETQYF.

This clonotype was seen a handful of times. The CDR3 sequence: CASRRTSTEQFF. CDR3 in DNA: TGTGCCAGCAGGCGGACTAGCACTGAGCAGTTCTTC. V is TRBV12-3 or TRBV12-4 and J is TRBJ2-1; 8 bases match TRBD2. CDR3 length: 12 residues. The J segment lost 9 bases and the V segment lost 6 bases, leaving 4 bases of the junction unmatched.

This chain connects TRBV11-2 to TRBJ2-4; the D is unclear. The CDR3 is made up of 17 amino acids. V was pared by 0 bases and J by 0 bases, with 12 bases between. The V gene's germline CDR1 is SGHAT and CDR2 FQNNGV. CDR3 in amino acids: CASSLEYQDLAKNIQYF. The CDR3 nucleotides read TGTGCCAGCAGCTTAGAGTACCAGGATCTAGCCAAAAACATTCAGTACTTC.

This clonotype was picked up many times. The chain couples TRBV27 to TRBJ2-1, with D uncertain. The germline V gene encodes CDR1 MNHEY and CDR2 SMNVEV (reference sequence). The CDR3 contains 15 residues. The V and J ends lost 3 bases and 0 bases respectively, with 9 bases between them. CDR3 sequence (DNA): TGTGCCAGCAGTTTCGCGGCAGGCTCCTACAATGAGCAGTTCTTC. It encodes CASSFAAGSYNEQFF.

This rearrangement joins TRBV27 to TRBJ2-5; D might be TRBD1 or TRBD2, each matching 5 bases. Germline CDR1 MNHEY, CDR2 SMNVEV (reference sequence). Trimming removed 0 bases from V and 2 bases from J, with 13 bases in between. The CDR3 has 16 amino acids. The CDR3 here is CASSLSALGGQETQYF. DNA of the CDR3: TGTGCCAGCAGTTTATCGGCGCTTGGGGGACAAGAGACCCAGTACTTC.

This chain connects TRBV5-1 to TRBJ2-1; D remains unclear. The germline CDR1 and CDR2 sequences are SGHRS and YFSETQ. V was cut by 3 bases and J by 3 bases, with 10 bases left in between. The CDR3 spans 14 residues. The CDR3 loop reads CASSSVLGYNEQFF. In nucleotides, the CDR3 is TGCGCCAGCAGCTCGGTCTTAGGCTACAATGAGCAGTTCTTC. Full variable domain (missing parts from reference TRBV5-1 and TRBJ2-1): KAGVTQTPRYLIKTRGQQVTLSCSPISGHRSVSWYQQTPGQGLQFLFEYFSETQRNKGNFPGRFSGRQFSNSRSEMNVSTLELGDSALYLCASSSVLGYNEQFFGPGTRLTVL.

The gene calls are TRBV9 and TRBJ2-2, with 8 bases matching TRBD2. V dropped 2 bases and J dropped 4; count of bases not matched to a gene: 10. Germline-derived CDR1 and CDR2 are SGDLS and YYNGEE. CDR3 size: 17 residues. The CDR3 loop reads CASSVSPGGTGTGELFF. CDR3 sequence (DNA): TGTGCCAGCAGCGTTTCCCCGGGAGGGACGGGCACCGGGGAGCTGTTTTTT.

This clonotype came up a few times. In DNA, the CDR3 is TGCGCCAGCAGCCGGGGACTAGCGGACTACAATGAGCAGTTCTTC. This codes for CASSRGLADYNEQFF. The chain employs TRBV4-3 and TRBJ2-1; 11 bases match TRBD2. CDR3 length: 15 amino acids. With 4 bases clipped from V and 3 bases from J, the junction kept 2 bases outside the gene matches. Germline V CDR1 and CDR2: LGHNA, YSLEER.

This clonotype was counted a few times. The rearrangement uses TRBV5-1 and TRBJ2-3; D unclear. Per the germline V gene, CDR1 is SGHRS and CDR2 is YFSETQ. V was pared by 0 bases and J by 1 base, with 12 bases between. The CDR3 runs to 16 residues. The CDR3 sequence is CASSLGVRAGTDTQYF. CDR3 nucleotides: TGCGCCAGCAGCTTGGGGGTTCGGGCGGGCACAGATACGCAGTATTTT. The full variable domain, in which reference TRBV5-1 and TRBJ2-3 provide the parts outside the CDR3, is KAGVTQTPRYLIKTRGQQVTLSCSPISGHRSVSWYQQTPGQGLQFLFEYFSETQRNKGNFPGRFSGRQFSNSRSEMNVSTLELGDSALYLCASSLGVRAGTDTQYFGPGTRLTVL.

In its sample, this clonotype was seen many times. The chain carries TRBV10-2 and TRBJ2-2; D is unresolved. Germline values: CDR1 WSHSY, CDR2 SAAADI. The CDR3 spans 18 residues. V lost 0 bases, J lost 1 base, and 15 bases lay in between. CDR3 in DNA: TGCGCCAGCAGTGAGTCGAAGCTTTGGGAATTGAACACCGGGGAGCTGTTTTTT. Translated, it gives CASSESKLWELNTGELFF.

This clonotype was detected a few times. A much larger clone sits a single nucleotide away, making a read error possible. Written as DNA, the CDR3 is TGCAGTGCTAGAAAGGGACAGAAAGAGACCCAGTACTTC. The encoded protein is CSARKGQKETQYF. The chain combines TRBV20-1 with TRBJ2-5; TRBD1 aligns across 7 bases. Per the germline V gene, CDR1 is DFQATT and CDR2 is SNEGSKA (reference sequence). The CDR3 is 13 residues long. The junction had 3 bases not matched to a gene; V was cut back by 2 bases and J by 3 bases.

The chain recombines TRBV5-1 with TRBJ2-1; 14 bases fit TRBD2. From germline, CDR1 is SGHRS and CDR2 YFSETQ. Unmatched junction bases numbered 4, after V lost 6 bases and J lost 8 bases. CDR3 length: 14 residues. CDR3 loop: CASTGLAGGHEQFF. DNA of the CDR3: TGCGCCAGCACAGGACTAGCGGGAGGACATGAGCAGTTCTTC.

The rearrangement joins TRBV4-3 to TRBJ2-5, with D tentatively TRBD2 (5 bases). This CDR3 contains 15 residues. V was shortened by 8 bases and J by 2 bases, with 18 bases between the two germline ends. The germline gives CDR1 LGHNA, CDR2 YSLEER. The CDR3: CASPPDGLRQETQYF. CDR3 nucleotides: TGCGCCAGCCCTCCCGACGGACTGCGACAAGAGACCCAGTACTTC.

This chain joins TRBV29-1 and TRBJ2-7, with a weak D call TRBD1 (6 bases). Trimming took 6 bases from V and 2 from J, leaving 11 bases between them. This CDR3 is built from 12 residues. Germline loops: CDR1 SQVTM, CDR2 ANQGSEA. In nucleotides, the CDR3 is TGCAGCGTCGCGGACAGTACCTACGAGCAGTACTTC. Its translation: CSVADSTYEQYF.

This CDR3 reads CASSGGGAYGDTQYF. DNA for the CDR3: TGTGCCAGCAGTGGGGGGGGGGCTTACGGAGATACGCAGTATTTT. The chain is built from TRBV2 and TRBJ2-3, with D possibly matching TRBD2 (7 bases). CDR1 is SNHLY and CDR2 is FYNNEI in the germline V gene. Trimming took off 4 bases at V and 5 bases at J, with 16 bases between the two ends. This CDR3 region has 15 residues.

This clonotype was observed a handful of times. V is TRBV18 and J is TRBJ2-1, with unresolved D. Per germline, CDR1 KGHSH and CDR2 LQKENI. V dropped 5 bases and J dropped 8 bases, with 13 bases sitting between them. This CDR3 comprises 13 residues. CDR3 loop: CASSSVLGDEQFF. As DNA, the CDR3 is TGTGCCAGCTCATCTGTACTCGGAGATGAGCAGTTCTTC. Using reference TRBV18 and TRBJ2-1 for the parts outside the CDR3, the full variable domain is NAGVMQNPRHLVRRRGQEARLRCSPMKGHSHVYWYRQLPEEGLKFMVYLQKENIIDESGMPKERFSAEFPKEGPSILRIQQVVRGDSAAYFCASSSVLGDEQFFGPGTRLTVL.

As for this clonotype: A much larger clonotype is one base distant, so this may be a read error. The chain has TRBV18 and TRBJ2-7, with D perhaps matching TRBD2 (5 bases). Looked up from germline, CDR1 is KGHSH and CDR2 is LQKENI. V was cut by 3 bases and J by 6 bases, with 15 bases left in between. The CDR3 is 14 amino acids. Here the CDR3 DNA reads TGTGCCAGCTCACCCGGGCGGGCAGATAGCGAGCAGTACTTC. It yields the protein CASSPGRADSEQYF.

The chain employs TRBV28 and TRBJ2-1, with D hard to call. Per the germline V gene, CDR1 is MDHEN and CDR2 is SYDVKM. The CDR3 has 13 residues. Between the trimmed V and J ends, which lost 3 bases and 7 bases, there was a span of 10 bases. CDR3: CASSLAAENEQFF. The CDR3 coding sequence is TGTGCCAGCAGTTTGGCAGCCGAAAATGAGCAGTTCTTC.